This record looks at one T cell receptor (beta chain) sequence and its context. There is no known antigen for this receptor. Per-base quality was not reported, and no clone a single base away is much larger than it. These data are taken from a study of T cells in localized non-small cell lung cancer (dated by TCRdb to about 2020). General notes on the study: T cell repertoires of 236 early-stage NSCLC patients were analyzed, with tumors being compared against uninvolved tumor-adjacent lungs. The cohort comprised approximately 240 treatment-naïve NSCLC patients with resected, localized lung tumors. The mean age of the NSCLC patients was about 62 years, with 120 to 150 men and around 110 women.

Based on the germline V gene, the CDR1 and CDR2 sequences are SGDLS and YYNGEE. V is reduced by 1 base and J by 0 bases, leaving a spacing of 8 bases between them. Counted from cysteine to phenylalanine, this CDR3 has 16 amino acids. The CDR3 DNA has 48 bases and is translated from base 1. The immunoSEQ Assay was used to sequence TCR beta CDR3 regions from DNA. The paper's data handling went like this. T cell density was computed as TCR beta template counts normalized to usable DNA estimated by amplifying housekeeping genes. Using the preseqR package, richness was estimated by extrapolating to 120,000 templates for tissue samples and 400,000 templates for PBMC samples. Clonality was taken to be one minus Pielou's evenness. Differential abundance testing on productive amino-acid clonotypes, with a minimum total count of 5 and an alpha of 0.1, was used to identify tissue-enriched TCRs. Repertoire overlap between compartments was quantified with the Jaccard Index and Morisita Overlap Index. GLIPH grouped TCR beta CDR3s together with public tetramer-defined viral CDR3s, and a viral motif had to include at least three viral sequences and also show V-gene enrichment. The table was pulled from immuneACCESS by TCRdb, which kept in-frame rearrangements only. Such tables lose some clones; where checked, under half of the loss comes from unresolved V genes, and the rest has no known cause. For V, J and clone size, that table is used; D and trimming come from the DNA. For this sample the table gives about 82,000 clones, of which roughly 80% were detected only once. 15% to 20% of the sample is in the top ten clones.

Results and caveats for the whole study, not just this receptor: Longer overall survival was associated with higher blood T cell density, whereas shorter survival was associated with higher adjacent-lung clonality. Because of the exploratory design, TCR variables were selected using unadjusted p-values without false-discovery rate correction. Uninvolved tumor-adjacent lung showed the highest T cell clonality, higher than tumor, which suggests more focused antigenic responses in the uninvolved tumor-adjacent lung. Of the top 100 tumor clones, a median of 57 were detected in paired uninvolved adjacent lung; roughly 29 were also among that lung's top 100. Because multi-region sequencing of the tumors was not done, intratumor heterogeneity could not be ruled out.

At diagnosis, peripheral blood, uninvolved tumor-adjacent lung and tumor were collected and stored as a combination of fresh-frozen and FFPE material. For TCR repertoire profiling, blood samples were analyzed as peripheral blood mononuclear cells. The sequencing here drew on PBMCs, taken before any cancer treatment. The chain is made from TRBV9 and TRBJ2-6; the D gene is possibly TRBD1, with 6 bases matching. This sequence originates from a man aged 35 to 69 with stage II squamous cell lung carcinoma. The CDR3 region: CASSVLRGSGANVLTF. Here is the DNA: TGTGCCAGCAGCGTACTCAGGGGCTCTGGGGCCAACGTCCTGACTTTC. The variable domain in full, with residues beyond the CDR3 obtained from the reference TRBV9 and TRBJ2-6 genes, is DSGVTQTPKHLITATGQRVTLRCSPRSGDLSVYWYQQSLDQGLQFLIQYYNGEERAKGNILERFSAQQFPDLHSELNLSSLELGDSALYFCASSVLRGSGANVLTFGAGSRLTVL.